This T cell receptor (beta chain) emerged from a study of a mutant IDH1 vaccine in newly diagnosed glioma. Background on the study: Treated patients showed a male proportion of roughly 62%, a female proportion of about 40%, and a mean age of roughly 40 years. The study's findings and limits: Altogether, approximately 93% of patients exhibited vaccine-induced immune responses.

The assay was immunoSEQ multiplex PCR, and TCRdb's table has in-frame clones only and misses some. Of some 100,000 clones listed, roughly 85% are singletons. Notes on this clone: Its matching antigen is unknown.

V shed 3 bases and J shed 7 bases, with 18 bases lying between them. This CDR3 is 15 amino acids long. Germline V gene lookup returns CDR1 MNHEY and CDR2 SMNVEV (reference sequence). Time point given: baseline, week 1 (first vaccination visit). Specified treatment: pre-vaccination baseline after standard-of-care therapy. The chain carries TRBV27 and TRBJ2-5; no clear D gene. The TCR was taken from a woman aged 45 to 65 with glioma. Sequenced here: PBMCs, sampled from a glioma patient treated with radiotherapy, temozolomide or both. CDR3 amino acids: CASSFSNSPSGTQYF. CDR3 nucleotide sequence: TGTGCCAGCAGTTTCAGTAACTCCCCGTCGGGGACCCAGTACTTC.